The clone carrying this T cell receptor beta chain came up a few times. The source of the sample is a study of blood T cell repertoires in COVID-19. At the level of the study: Samples of COVID-19 (acute and convalescent) were obtained from the United States, Italy and Spain. PBMCs, B-cell-depleted T cells, or T cells were the source of the cDNA or gDNA that made up the material.

Measured with immunoSEQ multiplex PCR; TCRdb has only the in-frame clones, and not every one. The top ten clones hold more than 25% of a sample with approximately 180,000 clones, around 79% of them seen once. Germline V CDR1 and CDR2: MNHEY, SVGAGI. V shed 8 bases and J shed 4 bases, with 15 bases lying between them. The CDR3 is 13 amino acids. The sequenced material came from peripheral blood. The chain couples TRBV6-5 to TRBJ2-7; D uncertain. The TCR comes from a woman aged 65 to 85 with acute or convalescent COVID-19. Here the CDR3 reads CASSSPAVYEQYF. DNA for the CDR3: TGTGCCAGCTCCTCTCCCGCAGTATACGAGCAGTACTTC.